Listed below are T cell receptor beta chains from one sample, sequenced in a study of early T cells in non-severe SARS-CoV-2 infection. MiXCR, applied by TCRdb to the 5' RACE reads, yields one record per CDR3 protein. Of some 45,000 distinct CDR3 sequences listed, approximately 4% are singletons. Sample: whole blood. These receptors were taken from an adult who was a healthcare worker with PCR-confirmed SARS-CoV-2 infection or an uninfected control (not recorded which). The CDR3 runs from the conserved cysteine through the conserved F or W. The order of the fields is clone size, CDR3 length, D gene, V gene, J gene, CDR3 protein, CDR3 DNA. A D gene is named only where the DNA matches it firmly. Some rows mark clone size as missing; the rest say once, few, many or name a class of expanded clone.

clone size: many; CDR3 length: 14; D gene: NA; V gene: TRBV7-6; J gene: TRBJ2-1; CDR3 protein: CASSPTGSYNEQFF; CDR3 DNA: TGTGCCAGCAGCCCCACCGGTTCCTACAATGAGCAGTTCTTC
clone size: many; CDR3 length: 15; D gene: NA; V gene: TRBV18; J gene: TRBJ1-4; CDR3 protein: CASAKQAATNEKLFF; CDR3 DNA: TGTGCCAGCGCGAAACAGGCTGCAACTAATGAAAAACTGTTTTTT
clone size: many; CDR3 length: 19; D gene: TRBD2; V gene: TRBV7-2; J gene: TRBJ2-5; CDR3 protein: CASSPLGLAGEFYGETQYF; CDR3 DNA: TGTGCCAGCAGCCCCCTCGGGCTAGCGGGAGAATTTTACGGAGAGACCCAGTACTTC
clone size: many; CDR3 length: 13; D gene: TRBD1; V gene: TRBV7-9; J gene: TRBJ1-6; CDR3 protein: CASRQGPNSPLHF; CDR3 DNA: TGTGCCAGCCGACAGGGTCCTAATTCACCCCTCCACTTT
clone size: few; CDR3 length: 12; D gene: NA; V gene: TRBV29-1; J gene: TRBJ2-7; CDR3 protein: CSAGPAGYEQYF; CDR3 DNA: TGCAGCGCTGGGCCCGCGGGCTACGAGCAGTACTTC
clone size: many; CDR3 length: 11; D gene: NA; V gene: TRBV5-1; J gene: TRBJ2-3; CDR3 protein: CASSRTDTQYF; CDR3 DNA: TGCGCCAGCAGCAGGACAGATACGCAGTATTTT
clone size: many; CDR3 length: 17; D gene: TRBD2; V gene: TRBV13; J gene: TRBJ2-3; CDR3 protein: CASSLNQREGLTDTQYF; CDR3 DNA: TGTGCCAGCAGCCTAAACCAGCGGGAAGGCCTCACAGATACGCAGTATTTT
clone size: many; CDR3 length: 14; D gene: TRBD2; V gene: TRBV11-2; J gene: TRBJ2-1; CDR3 protein: CASSLGLASNEQFF; CDR3 DNA: TGTGCCAGCAGCTTAGGACTAGCTAGCAATGAGCAGTTCTTC
clone size: many; CDR3 length: 15; D gene: NA; V gene: TRBV2; J gene: TRBJ2-7; CDR3 protein: CASSELEVSSYEQYF; CDR3 DNA: TGTGCCAGCAGTGAACTTGAAGTCAGCTCCTACGAGCAGTACTTC
clone size: many; CDR3 length: 13; D gene: NA; V gene: TRBV18; J gene: TRBJ2-1; CDR3 protein: CASSLTRGNEQFF; CDR3 DNA: TGTGCCAGCTCACTGACTAGGGGCAATGAGCAGTTCTTC
clone size: many; CDR3 length: 14; D gene: NA; V gene: TRBV12-3/TRBV12-4; J gene: TRBJ2-5; CDR3 protein: CASSPGLQAETQYF; CDR3 DNA: TGTGCCAGCAGCCCCGGGCTTCAAGCAGAGACCCAGTACTTC
clone size: many; CDR3 length: 16; D gene: NA; V gene: TRBV5-5; J gene: TRBJ2-7; CDR3 protein: CASSLGAGTFYVEQYF; CDR3 DNA: TGTGCCAGCAGCTTGGGGGCCGGGACCTTCTACGTCGAGCAGTACTTC
clone size: NA; CDR3 length: 14; D gene: NA; V gene: TRBV9; J gene: TRBJ2-1; CDR3 protein: CASSSGAGYNEQFF; CDR3 DNA: TGTGCCAGCAGCTCCGGGGCAGGCTACAATGAGCAGTTCTTC
clone size: many; CDR3 length: 14; D gene: NA; V gene: TRBV5-5; J gene: TRBJ2-5; CDR3 protein: CASSFSGERETQYF; CDR3 DNA: TGTGCCAGCAGCTTCTCAGGCGAACGGGAGACCCAGTACTTC
clone size: many; CDR3 length: 12; D gene: NA; V gene: TRBV2; J gene: TRBJ2-7; CDR3 protein: CASMGIHYEQYF; CDR3 DNA: TGTGCCAGCATGGGAATCCACTACGAGCAGTACTTC
clone size: many; CDR3 length: 14; D gene: NA; V gene: TRBV5-1; J gene: TRBJ2-2; CDR3 protein: CASSYDVNTGELFF; CDR3 DNA: TGCGCCAGCAGCTACGACGTGAACACCGGGGAGCTGTTTTTT
clone size: many; CDR3 length: 20; D gene: NA; V gene: TRBV4-1; J gene: TRBJ2-3; CDR3 protein: CASSQERGRRGAPPTDTQYF; CDR3 DNA: TGCGCCAGCAGCCAAGAAAGAGGTCGAAGGGGCGCTCCCCCCACAGATACGCAGTATTTT
clone size: many; CDR3 length: 14; D gene: NA; V gene: TRBV7-2; J gene: TRBJ1-1; CDR3 protein: CASSLVNDPELAFF; CDR3 DNA: TGTGCCAGCAGCTTAGTGAACGACCCCGAATTAGCTTTCTTT
clone size: many; CDR3 length: 15; D gene: TRBD1; V gene: TRBV11-3; J gene: TRBJ2-2; CDR3 protein: CASSPGQGNSGELFF; CDR3 DNA: TGTGCCAGCAGTCCGGGACAGGGGAATTCCGGGGAGCTGTTTTTT
clone size: many; CDR3 length: 14; D gene: NA; V gene: TRBV6-6; J gene: TRBJ1-2; CDR3 protein: CASSLAPPGYGYTF; CDR3 DNA: TGTGCCAGCAGCCTGGCCCCCCCAGGGTATGGCTACACCTTC
clone size: many; CDR3 length: 15; D gene: TRBD1; V gene: TRBV4-1; J gene: TRBJ1-2; CDR3 protein: CASSQSGQGDYGYTF; CDR3 DNA: TGCGCCAGCAGCCAATCGGGCCAGGGGGACTATGGCTACACCTTC
clone size: many; CDR3 length: 17; D gene: TRBD1; V gene: TRBV9; J gene: TRBJ2-3; CDR3 protein: CASSSRQGPPSTDTQYF; CDR3 DNA: TGTGCCAGCAGCTCGAGACAGGGGCCACCAAGCACAGATACGCAGTATTTT
clone size: few; CDR3 length: 14; D gene: NA; V gene: TRBV11-2; J gene: TRBJ2-3; CDR3 protein: CASSLPVGTDTQYF; CDR3 DNA: TGTGCCAGCAGCTTACCGGTCGGCACAGATACGCAGTATTTT
clone size: many; CDR3 length: 15; D gene: NA; V gene: TRBV20-1; J gene: TRBJ2-3; CDR3 protein: CSARGGVRGTDTQYF; CDR3 DNA: TGCAGTGCTAGAGGTGGAGTCAGGGGAACAGATACGCAGTATTTT
clone size: many; CDR3 length: 15; D gene: NA; V gene: TRBV6-4; J gene: TRBJ1-2; CDR3 protein: CASRPPPTGNYGYTF; CDR3 DNA: TGTGCCAGCAGGCCGCCTCCTACAGGGAACTATGGCTACACCTTC
clone size: NA; CDR3 length: 11; D gene: NA; V gene: TRBV20-1; J gene: TRBJ2-5; CDR3 protein: CSATEQETQYF; CDR3 DNA: TGCAGTGCGACGGAGCAAGAGACCCAGTACTTC
clone size: many; CDR3 length: 15; D gene: NA; V gene: TRBV24-1; J gene: TRBJ2-3; CDR3 protein: CATSDSPGLTDTQYF; CDR3 DNA: TGTGCCACCAGTGATTCTCCGGGACTCACAGATACGCAGTATTTT
clone size: many; CDR3 length: 12; D gene: NA; V gene: TRBV5-1; J gene: TRBJ2-5; CDR3 protein: CASSLEGETQYF; CDR3 DNA: TGCGCCAGCAGCTTGGAAGGCGAGACCCAGTACTTC
clone size: many; CDR3 length: 18; D gene: TRBD2; V gene: TRBV7-2; J gene: TRBJ2-5; CDR3 protein: CASSLGPKGLWYQETQYF; CDR3 DNA: TGTGCCAGCAGCTTAGGACCGAAGGGACTATGGTACCAAGAGACCCAGTACTTC
clone size: many; CDR3 length: 13; D gene: TRBD2; V gene: TRBV6-5; J gene: TRBJ2-7; CDR3 protein: CASSYRLADEQYF; CDR3 DNA: TGTGCCAGCAGTTACAGGCTAGCGGACGAGCAGTACTTC
clone size: many; CDR3 length: 11; D gene: NA; V gene: TRBV7-9; J gene: TRBJ2-3; CDR3 protein: CASSLEDTQYF; CDR3 DNA: TGTGCCAGCAGCTTAGAAGATACGCAGTATTTT
clone size: many; CDR3 length: 15; D gene: TRBD2; V gene: TRBV15; J gene: TRBJ2-5; CDR3 protein: CATSREAGPQETQYF; CDR3 DNA: TGTGCCACCAGCAGAGAAGCGGGACCCCAAGAGACCCAGTACTTC
clone size: many; CDR3 length: 15; D gene: NA; V gene: TRBV7-9; J gene: TRBJ2-1; CDR3 protein: CASSPGVGYYNEQFF; CDR3 DNA: TGTGCCAGCAGCCCAGGCGTAGGGTATTACAATGAGCAGTTCTTC
clone size: NA; CDR3 length: 14; D gene: TRBD2; V gene: TRBV29-1; J gene: TRBJ2-1; CDR3 protein: CSATGTSPSDEQFF; CDR3 DNA: TGCAGCGCAACAGGGACTAGCCCCTCCGATGAGCAGTTCTTC
clone size: many; CDR3 length: 14; D gene: TRBD2; V gene: TRBV29-1; J gene: TRBJ2-2; CDR3 protein: CSVRDAGESGELFF; CDR3 DNA: TGCAGCGTTCGGGATGCGGGAGAATCCGGGGAGCTGTTTTTT
clone size: many; CDR3 length: 19; D gene: NA; V gene: TRBV11-2; J gene: TRBJ2-6; CDR3 protein: CASSLEEGELHSGANVLTF; CDR3 DNA: TGTGCCAGCAGCTTAGAGGAAGGCGAACTACACTCTGGGGCCAACGTCCTGACTTTC
clone size: many; CDR3 length: 17; D gene: TRBD2; V gene: TRBV19; J gene: TRBJ2-2; CDR3 protein: CASSIVTSGTNTGELFF; CDR3 DNA: TGTGCCAGTAGTATAGTAACTAGCGGGACGAACACCGGGGAGCTGTTTTTT
clone size: many; CDR3 length: 16; D gene: NA; V gene: TRBV27; J gene: TRBJ2-7; CDR3 protein: CASRRKPGENIYEQYF; CDR3 DNA: TGTGCCAGCAGAAGAAAACCAGGGGAGAATATCTACGAGCAGTACTTC
clone size: few; CDR3 length: 16; D gene: NA; V gene: TRBV7-9; J gene: TRBJ2-7; CDR3 protein: CASSPSEGGISYEQYF; CDR3 DNA: TGTGCCAGCAGCCCCAGCGAGGGGGGCATTTCCTACGAGCAGTACTTC
clone size: many; CDR3 length: 16; D gene: TRBD2; V gene: TRBV14; J gene: TRBJ2-1; CDR3 protein: CASSQDWLAGGNEQFF; CDR3 DNA: TGTGCCAGCAGCCAAGACTGGCTAGCGGGAGGGAATGAGCAGTTCTTC
clone size: few; CDR3 length: 15; D gene: NA; V gene: TRBV18; J gene: TRBJ1-3; CDR3 protein: CASSPQGSSGNTIYF; CDR3 DNA: TGTGCCAGCTCACCACAGGGTTCCTCTGGAAACACCATATATTTT
clone size: many; CDR3 length: 14; D gene: NA; V gene: TRBV5-1; J gene: TRBJ1-3; CDR3 protein: CASSEQDLGNTIYF; CDR3 DNA: TGCGCCAGCAGCGAACAGGATTTAGGAAACACCATATATTTT
clone size: many; CDR3 length: 12; D gene: TRBD1; V gene: TRBV5-4; J gene: TRBJ1-1; CDR3 protein: CASSGGTDEAFF; CDR3 DNA: TGTGCCAGCAGCGGTGGGACAGATGAAGCTTTCTTT
clone size: many; CDR3 length: 13; D gene: NA; V gene: TRBV20-1; J gene: TRBJ2-7; CDR3 protein: CSAGGSSAYEQYF; CDR3 DNA: TGCAGTGCTGGGGGATCTAGCGCCTACGAGCAGTACTTC
clone size: many; CDR3 length: 15; D gene: NA; V gene: TRBV2; J gene: TRBJ1-5; CDR3 protein: CASSEGWASYQPQHF; CDR3 DNA: TGTGCCAGCAGTGAAGGGTGGGCATCCTATCAGCCCCAGCATTTT
clone size: many; CDR3 length: 11; D gene: NA; V gene: TRBV20-1; J gene: TRBJ2-1; CDR3 protein: CSATLNNEQFF; CDR3 DNA: TGCAGTGCAACTCTTAACAATGAGCAGTTCTTC